These 11 T cell receptor beta chains originate from one sample sequenced in a study of T cells in Graves' hyperthyroidism and ophthalmopathy. RNA transcripts yielded amplified TCR beta CDR3 regions. RT-PCR in the first round (using the HTBI primer set) targeted the TCR CDR3. In TCRdb, the multiplex PCR reads were re-called with MiXCR into one record per CDR3 protein. This repertoire shows 270,000 or so distinct CDR3 sequences, about 16% found once; its top ten account for over 25%. The sequenced material came from blood. These receptors all stem from a woman in her forties or fifties with Graves' hyperthyroidism that later progressed to Graves' ophthalmopathy.

The count of this clonotype is one. The V and J genes are TRBV25-1 and TRBJ2-3, with a tentative D call TRBD2 (6 bases). V was pared by 8 bases and J by 6 bases, with 24 bases between. CDR1 is MGHDK, CDR2 SYGVNS, per germline. This CDR3 contains 16 residues. The CDR3 region is CASARGTAIFSDTQYF. In DNA, the CDR3 is TGTGCCAGCGCTCGGGGGACCGCCATTTTTTCGGATACGCAGTATTTT. Together with reference TRBV25-1 and TRBJ2-3, the CDR3 gives the full variable domain: EADIYQTPRYLVIGTGKKITLECSQTMGHDKMYWYQQDPGMELHLIHYSYGVNSTEKGDLSSESTVSRIRTEHFPLTLESARPSHTSQYLCASARGTAIFSDTQYFGPGTRLTVL.

This clonotype was seen more than once but under ten times. The junction departs from germline at one end; a sequencing error may be responsible. The chain uses TRBV7-8 and TRBJ2-1, with D possibly being TRBD2 (6 bases). The CDR3 has 14 amino acids. Germline loops: CDR1 SGHVS, CDR2 FQNEAQ. CDR3 in DNA: TGTGCCAGCAGCCAAGTATTTCCGGGACTGTCTTTGGTCTTC. Translation: CASSQVFPGLSLVF.

In this sample, this clonotype turned up once. The V call is TRBV7-9, the J call TRBJ2-4; D tentatively fits TRBD1 or TRBD2 (5 bases each). V was shortened by 5 bases and J by 0 bases, with 17 bases between the two germline ends. Per the germline V gene, CDR1 is SEHNR and CDR2 is FQNEAQ (reference sequence). The CDR3 is 17 residues long. The DNA of the CDR3 is TGTGCCAGCAGCCCCCAGGCAGGGCGGGTAGCCAAAAACATTCAGTACTTC. It codes for CASSPQAGRVAKNIQYF.

The CDR3 spells CAWSTGGDSPLHF. The CDR3 bases are TGTGCCTGGAGTACCGGGGGCGATTCACCCCTCCACTTT. The chain uses TRBV30 and TRBJ1-6, with D maybe TRBD1 (6 bases). The CDR3 totals 13 residues. Deletions cut 2 bases from V and 8 bases from J, with 10 bases between. The germline gives CDR1 GTSNPN, CDR2 SVGIG (reference sequence). Looking up the rest from reference TRBV30 and TRBJ1-6 gives the full variable domain: SQTIHQWPATLVQPVGSPLSLECTVEGTSNPNLYWYRQAAGRGLQLLFYSVGIGQISSEVPQNLSASRPQDRQFILSSKKLLLSDSGFYLCAWSTGGDSPLHFGNGTRLTVT.

The chain carries TRBV30 and TRBJ1-2, with a possible D match to TRBD1 (5 bases). This CDR3 is built from 14 residues. V dropped 3 bases and J dropped 6 bases, with 17 bases sitting between them. The germline CDR1 and CDR2 sequences are GTSNPN and SVGIG (reference sequence). CDR3 nucleotide sequence: TGTGCCTGGAGCAGTTATATTGGGGGGAATGGCTACACCTTC. Its protein is CAWSSYIGGNGYTF.

This clonotype was detected only a few times. The gene calls are TRBV19 and TRBJ2-1; the D gene is possibly TRBD2 (5 bases). Germline CDR1 LNHDA, CDR2 SQIVND (reference sequence). This CDR3 comprises 15 residues. Trimming cost V 7 bases and J 1 base, with 14 bases left between them. The CDR3 DNA sequence: TGTGCCAGTACTATCACGGGAAAATCCTACAATGAGCAGTTCTTC. It yields the protein CASTITGKSYNEQFF. The variable domain in full, completed from reference TRBV19 and TRBJ2-1, reads DGGITQSPKYLFRKEGQNVTLSCEQNLNHDAMYWYRQDPGQGLRLIYYSQIVNDFQKGDIAEGYSVSREKKESFPLTVTSAQKNPTAFYLCASTITGKSYNEQFFGPGTRLTVL.

The chain carries TRBV19 and TRBJ1-2, with a weak D call TRBD1 (5 bases). V was cut by 5 bases and J by 2 bases, with 15 bases left in between. The CDR3 runs 15 residues. Germline CDR1 reads LNHDA; CDR2 reads SQIVND (reference sequence). The CDR3 DNA reads TGTGCCAGTAGTTTACAGAGGGGCGCGAACTATGGCTACACCTTC. It is translated as CASSLQRGANYGYTF.

This clonotype occurred many times. The gene calls are TRBV6-2 or TRBV6-3 and TRBJ2-3; 8 positions agree with TRBD1. The CDR3 totals 16 residues. The V and J ends lost 0 bases and 7 bases, in that order; junction bases with no gene match: 9. From germline, CDR1 is MNHEY and CDR2 SVGEGT. CDR3 region: CASSYSTGAVENTQYF. CDR3 in DNA: TGTGCCAGCAGTTACTCGACAGGGGCGGTGGAGAATACGCAGTATTTT.

This clonotype has a count of ten or more. The gene calls are TRBV15 and TRBJ2-5; TRBD2 aligns across 8 bases. Germline values: CDR1 LNHNV, CDR2 YYDKDF (reference sequence). This CDR3 contains 14 residues. After removal of 6 bases from V and 5 bases from J, the junction contained 8 bases not matched to a gene. CDR3 in amino acids: CATRKTGGSETQYF. For the CDR3, the DNA is TGTGCCACCAGGAAGACGGGAGGGTCGGAGACCCAGTACTTC.

This clonotype was picked up many times. The V call is TRBV20-1, the J call TRBJ2-5; 8 nucleotides align to TRBD1. This CDR3 spans 12 amino acids. Germline CDR1 and CDR2: DFQATT and SNEGSKA (reference sequence). V shed 5 bases and J 5 bases; nucleotides not matched to a gene: 4. CDR3 nucleotide sequence: TGCAGTGCTCTGACAGGGGCCGAGACCCAGTACTTC. This translates into CSALTGAETQYF.

The table lists this clonotype with many counts. This chain uses TRBV18 with TRBJ2-7; weak D call: TRBD1 (5 bases). The germline V gene has CDR1 KGHSH and CDR2 LQKENI. The CDR3 sequence is 14 residues long. V lost 3 bases, J lost 4 bases, and 13 bases lay in between. CDR3 nucleotide sequence: TGTGCCAGCTCACCTTCAGGGTATGCGTACGAGCAGTACTTC. Translated, it gives CASSPSGYAYEQYF.